This entry concerns a single T cell receptor (beta chain). Trimming stripped 1 base from V and 4 bases from J, with 11 bases between. The CDR3 runs to 15 residues. Germline V CDR1 and CDR2: SEHNR, FQNEAQ (reference sequence). Original processing methods: Reference gene primer amplification in the assay estimated nucleated cell counts. Clones were sequenced by immunoSEQ multiplex PCR, and TCRdb holds only the in-frame ones, with some missing. The V and J calls and clone size are taken from that table; D and trimming were inferred from the DNA. The top ten hold around 3.5% of the sample, which has approximately 350,000 clones, more than 75% seen once. This entry comes from a study of blood T cell repertoires in COVID-19. Study-wide background: Some COVID-19 samples were acute and others convalescent; all came from the United States, Italy and Spain. The analysed material was cDNA or gDNA that came from T cells, B-cell-depleted T cells, or PBMCs.

This receptor was taken from a woman younger than 35 who had recovered from COVID-19. Material: peripheral blood. The chain recombines TRBV7-9 with TRBJ2-1, with D possibly TRBD2 on 6 matching bases. In nucleotides, the CDR3 is TGTGCCAGCAGCTTAGGGGTAGCGGAATACAATGAGCAGTTCTTC. As protein: CASSLGVAEYNEQFF.